These 30 T cell receptor beta chains share one sample of origin, sequenced in a study of blood T cell repertoires in COVID-19. TCRdb's table, derived via immunoSEQ multiplex PCR, lists solely in-frame clones and lacks some. Among about 230,000 clones listed, roughly 85% were seen once. Sample: peripheral blood. All receptors derive from a man aged 50 to 59 with COVID-19, enrolled during active disease.

This sequence joins TRBV2 and TRBJ1-5, with 8 bases fitting TRBD1. This CDR3 is 15 amino acids long. Germline CDR1 is SNHLY and CDR2 is FYNNEI. V was pared by 4 bases and J by 4 bases, with 6 bases of the junction left unmatched. Here the CDR3 DNA reads TGTGCCAGCAGTGCCTGGACAGGGACAAATCAGCCCCAGCATTTT. Protein: CASSAWTGTNQPQHF.

The rearrangement links TRBV4-1 to TRBJ1-5; D gene unclear. Germline V lookup: CDR1 MGHRA, CDR2 YSYEKL. V lost 2 bases to trimming and J lost 7 bases, with 12 bases between them. CDR3 length: 14 residues. The CDR3 loop is CASSQQEAGQPQHF. CDR3 in DNA: TGCGCCAGCAGCCAACAGGAAGCGGGGCAGCCCCAGCATTTT.

In this sample, this clone turned up a few times. V usage is TRBV7-9 and J usage is TRBJ2-3; tentatively, D is TRBD1 (5 bases). The CDR3 totals 15 residues. The ends were cut back, 4 bases at V and 2 bases at J, with 13 bases in the middle. CDR1 is SEHNR and CDR2 is FQNEAQ in the germline V gene (reference sequence). The CDR3 sequence: CASSSLAGLTDTQYF. The CDR3 nucleotides are TGTGCCAGCAGCTCCCTTGCAGGGCTCACAGATACGCAGTATTTT.

In this sample, this clone turned up once. The V call is TRBV6-2 or TRBV6-3, the J call TRBJ2-2; TRBD2 matches 10 bases. Germline CDR1 is MNHEY and CDR2 is SVGEGT. This CDR3 has 18 amino acids. V was pared by 2 bases and J by 3 bases, with 9 bases of the junction left unmatched. CDR3 amino acids: CASSYRPTSGAHTGELFF. Written as DNA, the CDR3 is TGTGCCAGCAGTTACCGTCCTACTAGCGGGGCACACACCGGGGAGCTGTTTTTT.

V is TRBV27 and J is TRBJ1-4; TRBD1 is a possible D gene (6 bases). Germline CDR1 and CDR2: MNHEY and SMNVEV (reference sequence). This CDR3 contains 14 residues. The V end was cut by 4 bases, the J end by 2 bases, with 8 bases between. The CDR3 sequence is CASSYRATNEKLFF. The CDR3 nucleotides are TGTGCCAGCAGTTACAGGGCGACTAATGAAAAACTGTTTTTT.

The chain recombines TRBV25-1 with TRBJ2-5; 9 bases line up with TRBD1. V lost 10 bases to trimming and J lost 5 bases; unmatched junction nucleotides: 8. The length of the CDR3 is 13 residues. Germline V gives CDR1 MGHDK, CDR2 SYGVNS. The CDR3 protein is CATTTGGRETQYF. Here the CDR3 DNA reads TGTGCCACCACGACAGGGGGTAGGGAGACCCAGTACTTC.

As regards this clone: At the DNA level, this CDR3 is encoded by other sequences in the same sample as well. This chain connects TRBV5-1 to TRBJ2-5; 7 bases are a match to TRBD1. The germline gives CDR1 SGHRS, CDR2 YFSETQ. This CDR3 spans 14 amino acids. V gave up 4 bases and J gave up 0 bases; unmatched junction bases: 3. CDR3 sequence: CASSLGQYQETQYF. Here the CDR3 DNA reads TGCGCCAGCAGCCTGGGACAGTACCAAGAGACCCAGTACTTC.

The chain carries TRBV15 and TRBJ2-2; the match to TRBD1 covers 7 bases. The CDR3 runs to 16 residues. Losses at the gene ends were 1 base for V and 2 bases for J; bases not matched to a gene: 4. The germline V gene encodes CDR1 LNHNV and CDR2 YYDKDF (reference sequence). The CDR3 region is CATSRVQGTNTGELFF. In DNA form, the CDR3 reads TGTGCCACCAGCAGAGTACAGGGGACAAACACCGGGGAGCTGTTTTTT.

This clone was recorded many times. The rearrangement links TRBV25-1 to TRBJ2-3; D possibly corresponds to TRBD2 (6 bases). The CDR3 extends over 14 amino acids. Per the germline V gene, CDR1 is MGHDK and CDR2 is SYGVNS. V gave up 6 bases and J gave up 4 bases, with 14 bases separating them. The CDR3 bases are TGTGCCAGCAGAGAAGGAGGGGACCCAGATACGCAGTATTTT. Protein product: CASREGGDPDTQYF.

V usage is TRBV3-1 (or the pseudogene TRBV3-2) and J usage is TRBJ2-1; 7 nucleotides agree with TRBD2. V dropped 4 bases and J dropped 5; count of bases not matched to a gene: 8. Germline V gene lookup returns CDR1 LGHDT and CDR2 YNNKEL (reference sequence). This CDR3 region has 15 residues. The CDR3, as DNA: TGTGCCAGCAGCCCTCAAGCCGGGAGGAACAATGAGCAGTTCTTC. This encodes CASSPQAGRNNEQFF.

The chain has TRBV28 and TRBJ2-4; D is possibly TRBD2 (5 bases). V was clipped by 2 bases and J by 12 bases, with 11 bases between them. The CDR3 consists of 12 residues. Germline V gene lookup returns CDR1 MDHEN and CDR2 SYDVKM. CDR3 protein: CASSLRTSGQYF. As DNA, the CDR3 is TGTGCCAGCAGTTTAAGGACTTCGGGTCAGTACTTC.

This chain joins TRBV9 and TRBJ2-1; D might be TRBD2 (6 bases). There are 15 residues in the CDR3. V dropped 3 bases and J dropped 0 bases, with 10 bases sitting between them. CDR1 and CDR2 from the germline V gene are SGDLS and YYNGEE. CDR3 DNA: TGTGCCAGCAGCGAGACGGGGGACTCCTACAATGAGCAGTTCTTC. Translated, it gives CASSETGDSYNEQFF.

The rearrangement links TRBV10-3 to TRBJ2-2; weak D call: TRBD1 (5 bases). CDR1 is ENHRY, CDR2 SYGVKD, per germline. The CDR3 covers 16 residues. Trimming took off 3 bases at V and 7 bases at J, with 18 bases between the two ends. CDR3 in DNA: TGTGCCATCAGTGACAGGGTCACAGCCAGAGGCGGGGAGCTGTTTTTT. It translates to CAISDRVTARGGELFF.

CDR3 sequence reads: CASSQVSQGSYNEQFF. CDR3 coding DNA: TGTGCCAGCAGCCAAGTATCTCAGGGGTCCTACAATGAGCAGTTCTTC. The V gene is TRBV4-2, the J gene TRBJ2-1, with D tentatively TRBD1 (6 bases). The V gene's germline CDR1 is LGHNA and CDR2 YNFKEQ. The ends were cut back, 1 base at V and 1 base at J, with 11 bases in the middle. This CDR3 is 16 amino acids long.

This sequence joins TRBV6-5 and TRBJ1-2, with TRBD1 matching 9 bases. Unmatched junction bases numbered 3, after V lost 0 bases and J lost 4 bases. The CDR3 spans 15 residues. CDR1 MNHEY and CDR2 SVGAGI come from the germline V gene. CDR3 sequence (DNA): TGTGCCAGCAGTTACTCGACAGGGGGGTTCTATGGCTACACCTTC. Translation gives CASSYSTGGFYGYTF.

The rearrangement links TRBV6-5 to TRBJ1-2; D unclear. This CDR3 spans 13 amino acids. V was shortened by 6 bases and J by 0 bases, with 8 bases between the two germline ends. Germline lookup yields CDR1 MNHEY and CDR2 SVGAGI. This chain's CDR3 is CASSPTSNYGYTF. CDR3 DNA: TGTGCCAGCAGCCCAACTTCTAACTATGGCTACACCTTC.

The chain is built from TRBV3-1 (or the pseudogene TRBV3-2) and TRBJ1-2; 7 bases align to TRBD1. This CDR3 is built from 16 residues. V shed 3 bases, J shed 5 bases, and the junction held 12 bases outside the gene matches. Per germline, CDR1 LGHDT and CDR2 YNNKEL (reference sequence). CDR3 residues: CASSQATGRPTYGYTF. CDR3 DNA: TGTGCCAGCAGCCAGGCGACAGGGCGGCCCACTTATGGCTACACCTTC.

Only a few counts were recorded for this clone. A read error may account for a junction end that differs from germline. This chain uses TRBV7-7 with TRBJ2-3, with TRBD2 matching over 13 bases. The CDR3 is 19 amino acids. In germline, CDR1 is SSHAT, CDR2 FNYEAQ (reference sequence). The CDR3 here is CASSPPLTTSGGERSTQYF. CDR3 DNA sequence: TGTGCTAGCAGCCCCCCCCTCACTACTAGCGGGGGGGAGCGGAGTACGCAGTATTTT.

The chain joins TRBV29-1 to TRBJ1-1; D ambiguous. V dropped 5 bases and J dropped 6 bases, with 16 bases sitting between them. CDR1 and CDR2 (germline): SQVTM, ANQGSEA. The CDR3 totals 13 residues. The CDR3 protein is CSVSQVGNPEAFF. CDR3 nucleotide sequence: TGCAGCGTTTCCCAGGTCGGTAACCCTGAAGCTTTCTTT.

The V call is TRBV9, the J call TRBJ2-3; a weak D match, TRBD1 (5 bases). The CDR3 totals 13 residues. The germline V gene has CDR1 SGDLS and CDR2 YYNGEE. Between the trimmed V and J ends, which lost 3 bases and 2 bases, there was a span of 7 bases. CDR3 in amino acids: CASSGQITDTQYF. DNA of the CDR3: TGTGCCAGCAGCGGACAGATCACAGATACGCAGTATTTT. The variable domain in full, completed from reference TRBV9 and TRBJ2-3, reads DSGVTQTPKHLITATGQRVTLRCSPRSGDLSVYWYQQSLDQGLQFLIQYYNGEERAKGNILERFSAQQFPDLHSELNLSSLELGDSALYFCASSGQITDTQYFGPGTRLTVL.

DNA of the CDR3: TGTGCCAGCTCACCAGTCGGTGGAAACACCATATATTTT. It is translated as CASSPVGGNTIYF. J is TRBJ1-3 and V is TRBV18; D ambiguous. Trimming removed 2 bases at V and 3 bases at J, with 5 bases between. This CDR3 region has 13 residues. CDR1 and CDR2 from the germline V gene are KGHSH and LQKENI. The full variable domain, in which reference TRBV18 and TRBJ1-3 provide the parts outside the CDR3, is NAGVMQNPRHLVRRRGQEARLRCSPMKGHSHVYWYRQLPEEGLKFMVYLQKENIIDESGMPKERFSAEFPKEGPSILRIQQVVRGDSAAYFCASSPVGGNTIYFGEGSWLTVV.

This clone was counted only a few times. The chain recombines TRBV10-3 with TRBJ2-7; D perhaps matches TRBD2 (5 bases). V dropped 4 bases and J dropped 2 bases, with 6 bases sitting between them. CDR3 length: 12 residues. The germline gives CDR1 ENHRY, CDR2 SYGVKD. DNA of the CDR3: TGTGCCATCAGTGCGGGGACCTACGAGCAGTACTTC. This gives the protein CAISAGTYEQYF.

For the CDR3, the DNA is TGCAGCGCAAACTTCGGGACAGGGGGTCCCTACGAGCAGTACTTC. This gives the protein CSANFGTGGPYEQYF. This chain uses TRBV29-1 with TRBJ2-7, with 11 bases aligning to TRBD1. The CDR3 sequence is 15 residues long. In germline, CDR1 is SQVTM, CDR2 ANQGSEA. Trimming took 7 bases from V and 2 from J; bases not matched to a gene: 10.

V and J are TRBV30 and TRBJ1-3; 7 bases match TRBD1. CDR1 GTSNPN and CDR2 SVGIG come from the germline V gene (reference sequence). V shed 5 bases and J 9 bases; nucleotides not matched to a gene: 4. The CDR3 covers 11 residues. Here the CDR3 DNA reads TGTGCCTGGGGGACAGAAGTCACCATATATTTT. Its translation: CAWGTEVTIYF.

This sequence joins TRBV7-9 and TRBJ1-4; D is ambiguous. The V and J ends lost 7 bases and 5 bases respectively, with 14 bases between them. CDR1 SEHNR and CDR2 FQNEAQ come from the germline V gene (reference sequence). The CDR3 extends over 14 amino acids. Here the CDR3 DNA reads TGTGCCAGCACCCAGATTTTCCCGAATGAAAAACTGTTTTTT. Its translation: CASTQIFPNEKLFF. The variable domain in full, with the rest retrieved from reference TRBV7-9 and TRBJ1-4, is DTGVSQNPRHKITKRGQNVTFRCDPISEHNRLYWYRQTLGQGPEFLTYFQNEAQLEKSRLLSDRFSAERPKGSFSTLEIQRTEQGDSAMYLCASTQIFPNEKLFFGSGTQLSVL.

A single count supports this clone. The chain recombines TRBV19 with TRBJ1-5, with a tentative D call TRBD1 (5 bases). The length of the CDR3 is 15 residues. The germline V and J ends were trimmed by 0 bases and 6 bases, with 12 bases remaining between them. Germline CDR1 and CDR2: LNHDA and SQIVND (reference sequence). CDR3 loop: CASSIDSAGSQPQHF. The DNA for the CDR3 is TGTGCCAGTAGTATAGATTCGGCAGGGTCTCAGCCCCAGCATTTT.

Only one count was recorded for this clone. This chain uses TRBV7-6 with TRBJ2-7, with D possibly matching TRBD1 (5 bases). This CDR3 is 15 amino acids long. Trimming left V 6 bases short and J 4 bases short, with 19 bases between. Germline V lookup: CDR1 SGHVS, CDR2 FNYEAQ. CDR3 in DNA: TGTGCCAGCAGTCCCACCCCCCAGGGAAAGTACGAGCAGTACTTC. Its translation: CASSPTPQGKYEQYF.

This sequence joins TRBV12-5 and TRBJ2-7, with D possibly matching TRBD1 (5 bases). The germline V gene encodes CDR1 LGHNT and CDR2 FRNRAP. Trimming left V 5 bases short and J 3 bases short, with 8 bases between. CDR3 length: 12 residues. The CDR3 here is CASGPGIYEQYF. For the CDR3, the DNA is TGTGCTAGTGGTCCAGGGATCTACGAGCAGTACTTC.

This chain uses TRBV19 with TRBJ1-1; possibly TRBD1 for D (6 bases). The ends were cut back, 7 bases at V and 1 base at J, with 13 bases in the middle. The CDR3 extends over 14 amino acids. Germline values: CDR1 LNHDA, CDR2 SQIVND (reference sequence). CDR3 in DNA: TGTGCCAGTATTGACAGGCTATCGAACACTGAAGCTTTCTTT. It is translated as CASIDRLSNTEAFF.

The rearrangement joins TRBV11-3 to TRBJ2-1; 9 positions match TRBD2. CDR1 is SGHNT, CDR2 YENEEA, per germline. V dropped 5 bases and J dropped 7; count of bases not matched to a gene: 6. CDR3 size: 14 residues. CDR3 protein: CASSRTSARNEQFF. The DNA of the CDR3 is TGTGCCAGCAGCCGGACTAGCGCGCGGAATGAGCAGTTCTTC.